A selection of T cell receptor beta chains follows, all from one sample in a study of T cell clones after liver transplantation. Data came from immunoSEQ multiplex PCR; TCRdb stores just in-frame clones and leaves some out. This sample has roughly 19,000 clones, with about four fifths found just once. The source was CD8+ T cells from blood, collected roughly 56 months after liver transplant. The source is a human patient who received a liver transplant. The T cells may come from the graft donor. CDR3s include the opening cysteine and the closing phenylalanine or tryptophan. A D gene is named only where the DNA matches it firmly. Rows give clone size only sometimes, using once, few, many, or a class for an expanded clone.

TGTGCCAGCAGCTTAGTGGGCCGGATTAATGAAAAACTGTTTTTT,CASSLVGRINEKLFF,15,TRBV7-9,TRBJ1-4,medium-sized,NA
TGTGCCAGCAGCCAATGGAGGATGTCCTACAATGAGCAGTTCTTC,CASSQWRMSYNEQFF,15,TRBV14,TRBJ2-1,NA,NA
TGTGCCAGCAGCGTGACATCACGGGGAGGCACTGAAGCTTTCTTT,CASSVTSRGGTEAFF,15,TRBV9,TRBJ1-1,NA,NA
TGTGCCAGCAGCGCCGCGGGGGGTTCCACAGATACGCAGTATTTT,CASSAAGGSTDTQYF,15,TRBV7-3,TRBJ2-3,NA,TRBD2
TGTGCCAGCAGTTCTTGGGGGGGCAGGGAGGACTCTTACGAGCAGTACTTC,CASSSWGGREDSYEQYF,17,TRBV28,TRBJ2-7,NA,NA
TGTGCCAGCAGTGAAACAGGGTGGGCTGAAGCTTTCTTT,CASSETGWAEAFF,13,TRBV6-1,TRBJ1-1,once,NA
TGTGCCAGCAGTGAAACGGGACAGGGGGACACAGATACGCAGTATTTT,CASSETGQGDTDTQYF,16,TRBV2,TRBJ2-3,NA,TRBD1
TGCGCCAGCTCCGGACTAGCGGGGGACACAGATACGCAGTATTTT,CASSGLAGDTDTQYF,15,TRBV10-1,TRBJ2-3,NA,TRBD2
TGTGCCAGCAGTTTACAAGCGGTGAACACCGGGGAGCTGTTTTTT,CASSLQAVNTGELFF,15,TRBV28,TRBJ2-2,NA,NA
TGCGCCAGCAGCTTGGAAAGGGGATTAAGACCCAATGAGCAGTTCTTC,CASSLERGLRPNEQFF,16,TRBV5-1,TRBJ2-1,NA,NA
TGTGCCACCAGCAGAGATTACGGACTTGAAGCTTTCTTT,CATSRDYGLEAFF,13,TRBV15,TRBJ1-1,few,NA
TGTGCCAGCAGCTCAGGGATGGGAGAGACCCAGTACTTC,CASSSGMGETQYF,13,TRBV5-4,TRBJ2-5,NA,NA
TGTGCCAGCAGCTGGGGGACGCCGGACTTC,CASSWGTPDF,10,TRBV5-8,TRBJ2-4,NA,NA
TGTGCCAGCAGCCAAGAAGCCCTAGGCTCCTACAATGAGCAGTTCTTC,CASSQEALGSYNEQFF,16,TRBV4-2,TRBJ2-1,NA,NA
TGCGCCAGCAGCTCTGGACAGGGCACAGATACGCAGTATTTT,CASSSGQGTDTQYF,14,TRBV5-1,TRBJ2-3,NA,TRBD1
TGTGCCAGCAGCGCGGGCTACGAGCAGTACTTC,CASSAGYEQYF,11,TRBV9,TRBJ2-7,few,NA
TGTGCCTGGAGTGCTCAATCCTACAGGGCTCAGCCCCAGCATTTT,CAWSAQSYRAQPQHF,15,TRBV30,TRBJ1-5,NA,NA
TGTGCCAGCAGCCTCCGGACAGCCAACACCGGGGAGCTGTTTTTT,CASSLRTANTGELFF,15,TRBV7-9,TRBJ2-2,NA,NA
TGTGCCAGCAGTGAAGGGGAAGGCAATGAAGCTTTCTTT,CASSEGEGNEAFF,13,TRBV6-1,TRBJ1-1,NA,NA
TGTGCCAGCAGCTCCTCCTCTAGCGGGGGTCACAATGAGCAGTTCTTC,CASSSSSSGGHNEQFF,16,TRBV5-4,TRBJ2-1,NA,TRBD2
TGTGCCAGCAGTCCAACTGGGGGCAACGAGCAGTACTTC,CASSPTGGNEQYF,13,TRBV6-5,TRBJ2-7,NA,NA
TGTGCCAGCTGCGGTAGCAGCCCCGGGGCAGATACGCAGTATTTT,CASCGSSPGADTQYF,15,TRBV21-1,TRBJ2-3,NA,NA
TGTGCCAGCAGCTTTGGAGTAGCGGGGTTTGAGCAGTTCTTC,CASSFGVAGFEQFF,14,TRBV5-6,TRBJ2-1,NA,TRBD2
TGTGCCAGCAGTGGGCAGGGGGATTCACCCCTCCACTTT,CASSGQGDSPLHF,13,TRBV27,TRBJ1-6,NA,TRBD1
TGTGCCAGCAGTGAATTAGGGGGACGGGGCTCAGATACGCAGTATTTT,CASSELGGRGSDTQYF,16,TRBV25-1,TRBJ2-3,NA,NA
TGTGCCAGCAGCCGGGAAGGACATGAACCCAATCAGCCCCAGCATTTT,CASSREGHEPNQPQHF,16,TRBV5-6,TRBJ1-5,once,NA
TGTGCCAGCAGTTTTTCGGGGGGGGTTGCTTTCTACGAGCAGTACTTC,CASSFSGGVAFYEQYF,16,TRBV27,TRBJ2-7,NA,TRBD2
TGTGCCATCTCTAATCCCCCGCTGGATGACGTCTATGGCTACACCTTC,CAISNPPLDDVYGYTF,16,TRBV10-3,TRBJ1-2,NA,NA
TGTGCCAGCAGCTCCAACACTGAAGCTTTCTTT,CASSSNTEAFF,11,TRBV6-5,TRBJ1-1,NA,NA
TGTGCCAGCAGTTTACAGGGGCTGGGCTATGGCTACACCTTC,CASSLQGLGYGYTF,14,TRBV27,TRBJ1-2,few,NA
TGTGCCAGCAGCCCACCGGGACCCCCTGTGGCTGAAGCTTTCTTT,CASSPPGPPVAEAFF,15,TRBV7-9,TRBJ1-1,NA,NA
TGTGCCAGCAGCCCCCGGGACAGTCCTAATTCACCCCTCCACTTT,CASSPRDSPNSPLHF,15,TRBV7-6,TRBJ1-6,NA,TRBD1
TGTGCCAGCAGCCGAATGGCAGGGAGTGAGAGCCTGTTTTTT,CASSRMAGSESLFF,14,TRBV6-5,TRBJ1-4,NA,NA
TGTGCCAGCAGTTTGCTAGTGGACGGGGCCGAAGAGACCCAGTACTTC,CASSLLVDGAEETQYF,16,TRBV28,TRBJ2-5,NA,NA
TGTGCCAGCAGTTCCTCTCAACCCGGCGATCAGCCCCAGCATTTT,CASSSSQPGDQPQHF,15,TRBV7-9,TRBJ1-5,medium-sized,NA
TGCAGCGTTGAAGATCTTATGGGAAACACCATATATTTT,CSVEDLMGNTIYF,13,TRBV29-1,TRBJ1-3,once,NA
TGTGCCAGTAGTATACCGGGACTAGCGGGGGGCACAGATACGCAGTATTTT,CASSIPGLAGGTDTQYF,17,TRBV19,TRBJ2-3,once,TRBD2
TGCGCCAGGCCCCGGGTGGACACCATCACAAAAAAAGGCTACACCTTC,CARPRVDTITKKGYTF,16,TRBV5-1,TRBJ1-2,NA,NA
TGCAGCGTTGAAGGCCCGCATGAAAAACTGTTTTTT,CSVEGPHEKLFF,12,TRBV29-1,TRBJ1-4,NA,NA
TGTGCCAGCAGTAACTGGGGCGCCTTTGGGCCCCAGCATTTT,CASSNWGAFGPQHF,14,TRBV27,TRBJ1-5,NA,NA
TGTGCCAGCAGTTTACACAGGGGTCGCAATCAGCCCCAGCATTTT,CASSLHRGRNQPQHF,15,TRBV27,TRBJ1-5,NA,TRBD1
TGTGCCAGCATGGGACAGGGGAGCAATCAGCCCCAGCATTTT,CASMGQGSNQPQHF,14,TRBV7-9,TRBJ1-5,NA,TRBD1
TGTGCCAGTATTGCCGCCTCTGGAAACACCATATATTTT,CASIAASGNTIYF,13,TRBV11-2,TRBJ1-3,NA,NA